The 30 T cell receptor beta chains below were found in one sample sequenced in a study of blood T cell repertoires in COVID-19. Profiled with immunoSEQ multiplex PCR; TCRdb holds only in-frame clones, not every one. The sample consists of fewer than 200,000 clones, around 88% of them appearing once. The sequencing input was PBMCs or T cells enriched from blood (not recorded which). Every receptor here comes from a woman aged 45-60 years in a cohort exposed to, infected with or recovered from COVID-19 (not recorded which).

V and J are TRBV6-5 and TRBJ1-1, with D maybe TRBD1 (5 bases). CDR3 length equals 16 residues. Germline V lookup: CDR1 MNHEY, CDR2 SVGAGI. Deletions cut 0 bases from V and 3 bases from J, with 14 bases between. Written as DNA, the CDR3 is TGTGCCAGCAGTTACTCGGGCTGGGGCCGCGACACTGAAGCTTTCTTT. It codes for CASSYSGWGRDTEAFF.

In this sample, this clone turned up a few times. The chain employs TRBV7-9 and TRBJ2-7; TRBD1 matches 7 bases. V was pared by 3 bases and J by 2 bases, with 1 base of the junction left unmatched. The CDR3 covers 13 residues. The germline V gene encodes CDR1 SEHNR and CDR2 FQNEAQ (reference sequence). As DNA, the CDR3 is TGTGCCAGCAGCTTTACAGGGGCCTACGAGCAGTACTTC. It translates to CASSFTGAYEQYF.

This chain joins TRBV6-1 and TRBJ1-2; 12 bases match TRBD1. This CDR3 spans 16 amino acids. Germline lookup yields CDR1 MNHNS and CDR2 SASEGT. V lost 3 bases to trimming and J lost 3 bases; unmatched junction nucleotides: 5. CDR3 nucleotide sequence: TGTGCCAGCAGTGACCGGGACAGGGGGCTTGACTATGGCTACACCTTC. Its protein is CASSDRDRGLDYGYTF.

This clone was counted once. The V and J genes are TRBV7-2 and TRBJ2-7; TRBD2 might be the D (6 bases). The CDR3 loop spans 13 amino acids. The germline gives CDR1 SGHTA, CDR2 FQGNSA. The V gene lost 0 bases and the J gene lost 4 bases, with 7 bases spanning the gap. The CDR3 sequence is CASSLAGGYEQYF. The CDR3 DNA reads TGTGCCAGCAGCTTAGCGGGGGGTTACGAGCAGTACTTC. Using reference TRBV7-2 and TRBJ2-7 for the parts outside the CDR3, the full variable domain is GAGVSQSPSNKVTEKGKDVELRCDPISGHTALYWYRQSLGQGLEFLIYFQGNSAPDKSGLPSDRFSAERTGGSVSTLTIQRTQQEDSAVYLCASSLAGGYEQYFGPGTRLTVT.

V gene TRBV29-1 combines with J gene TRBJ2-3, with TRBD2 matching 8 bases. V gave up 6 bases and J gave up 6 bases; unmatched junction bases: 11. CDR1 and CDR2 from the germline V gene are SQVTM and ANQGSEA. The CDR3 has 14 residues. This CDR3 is CSVVPAGVTDTQYF. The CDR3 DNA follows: TGCAGCGTCGTCCCAGCGGGAGTTACGGATACGCAGTATTTT.

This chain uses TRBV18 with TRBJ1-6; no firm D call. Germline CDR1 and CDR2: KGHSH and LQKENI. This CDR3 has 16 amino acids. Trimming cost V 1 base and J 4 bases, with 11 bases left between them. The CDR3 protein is CASSPLEFGYNSPLHF. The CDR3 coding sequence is TGTGCCAGCTCACCACTGGAGTTCGGGTATAATTCACCCCTCCACTTT.

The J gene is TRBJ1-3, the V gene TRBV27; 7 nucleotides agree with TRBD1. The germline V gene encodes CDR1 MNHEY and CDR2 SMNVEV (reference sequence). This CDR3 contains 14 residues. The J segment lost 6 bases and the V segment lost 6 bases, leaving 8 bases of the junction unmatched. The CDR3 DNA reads TGTGCCAGCAGCTTAAGACAGGGCCAAAACACCATATATTTT. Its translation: CASSLRQGQNTIYF.

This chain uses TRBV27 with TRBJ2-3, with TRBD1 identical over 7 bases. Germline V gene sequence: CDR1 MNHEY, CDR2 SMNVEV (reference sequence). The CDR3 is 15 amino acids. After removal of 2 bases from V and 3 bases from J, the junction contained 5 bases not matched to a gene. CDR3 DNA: TGTGCCAGCAGTTTACGCACAGGGGTAACAGATACGCAGTATTTT. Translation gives CASSLRTGVTDTQYF.

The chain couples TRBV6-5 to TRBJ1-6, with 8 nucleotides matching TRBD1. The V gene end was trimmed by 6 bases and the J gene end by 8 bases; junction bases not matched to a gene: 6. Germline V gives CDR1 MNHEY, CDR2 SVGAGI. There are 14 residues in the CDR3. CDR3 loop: CASRRDRTDSPLHF. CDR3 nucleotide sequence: TGTGCCAGCAGGAGGGACAGGACTGATTCACCCCTCCACTTT.

CDR3 loop: CASSTRQGVSEKLFF. For the CDR3, the DNA is TGTGCCAGCAGCACCCGACAGGGGGTGAGTGAAAAACTGTTTTTT. The V call is TRBV3-1 (or the pseudogene TRBV3-2), the J call TRBJ1-4; the match to TRBD1 covers 9 bases. Germline CDR1 reads LGHDT; CDR2 reads YNNKEL (reference sequence). This CDR3 spans 15 amino acids. Trimming took 5 bases from V and 7 from J; bases not matched to a gene: 8.

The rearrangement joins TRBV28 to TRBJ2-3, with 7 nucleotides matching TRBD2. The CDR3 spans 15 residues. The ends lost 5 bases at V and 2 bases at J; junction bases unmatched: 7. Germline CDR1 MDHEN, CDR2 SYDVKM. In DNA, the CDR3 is TGTGCCAGCAGTACGGGGGGAGGTGTCACAGATACGCAGTATTTT. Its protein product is CASSTGGGVTDTQYF.

The CDR3 reads CASSTQGNYGYTF. The CDR3 nucleotides read TGTGCCAGCAGTACACAGGGAAACTATGGCTACACCTTC. The rearrangement joins TRBV27 to TRBJ1-2; D is perhaps TRBD1 (6 bases). The length of the CDR3 is 13 residues. The germline CDR1 and CDR2 sequences are MNHEY and SMNVEV (reference sequence). The V end lost 5 bases, the J end lost 2 bases, and 9 bases lay between the germline ends.

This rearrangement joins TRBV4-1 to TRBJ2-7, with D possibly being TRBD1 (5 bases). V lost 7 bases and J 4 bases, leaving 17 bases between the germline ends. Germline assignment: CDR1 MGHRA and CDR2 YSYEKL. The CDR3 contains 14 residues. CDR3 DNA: TGCGCCAGCACCAACTTTCAGGGTACTTACGAGCAGTACTTC. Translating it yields CASTNFQGTYEQYF.

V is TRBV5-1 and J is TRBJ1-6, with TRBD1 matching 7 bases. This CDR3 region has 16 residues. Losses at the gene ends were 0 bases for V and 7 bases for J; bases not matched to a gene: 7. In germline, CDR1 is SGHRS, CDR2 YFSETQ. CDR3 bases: TGCGCCAGCAGCTTGGAAACCGGGACAGCGAATTCACCCCTCCACTTT. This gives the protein CASSLETGTANSPLHF. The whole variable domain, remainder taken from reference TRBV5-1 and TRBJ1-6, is KAGVTQTPRYLIKTRGQQVTLSCSPISGHRSVSWYQQTPGQGLQFLFEYFSETQRNKGNFPGRFSGRQFSNSRSEMNVSTLELGDSALYLCASSLETGTANSPLHFGNGTRLTVT.

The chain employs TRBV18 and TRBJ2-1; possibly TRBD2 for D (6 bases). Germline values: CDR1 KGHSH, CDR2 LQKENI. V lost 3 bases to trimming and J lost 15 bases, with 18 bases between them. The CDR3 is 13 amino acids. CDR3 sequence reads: CASSPGDSLGGFF. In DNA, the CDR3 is TGTGCCAGCTCACCCGGGGACTCCCTGGGGGGGTTCTTC.

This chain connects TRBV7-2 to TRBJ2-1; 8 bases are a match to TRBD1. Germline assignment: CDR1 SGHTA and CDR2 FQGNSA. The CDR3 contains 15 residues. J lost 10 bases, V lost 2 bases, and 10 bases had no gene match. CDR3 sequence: CASSLRQGWEGEQFF. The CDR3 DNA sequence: TGTGCCAGCAGCTTAAGACAGGGGTGGGAAGGAGAGCAGTTCTTC.

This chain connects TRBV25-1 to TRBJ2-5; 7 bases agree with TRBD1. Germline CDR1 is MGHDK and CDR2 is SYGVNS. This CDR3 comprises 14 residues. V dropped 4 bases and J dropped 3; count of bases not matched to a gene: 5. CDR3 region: CASSGDRREETQYF. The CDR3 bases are TGTGCCAGCAGTGGGGACAGACGTGAAGAGACCCAGTACTTC.

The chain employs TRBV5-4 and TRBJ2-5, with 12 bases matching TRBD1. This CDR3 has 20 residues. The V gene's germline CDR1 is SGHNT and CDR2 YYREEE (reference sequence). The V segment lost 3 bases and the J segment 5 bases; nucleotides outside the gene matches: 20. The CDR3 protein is CASSSFRDRGRQSTTETQYF. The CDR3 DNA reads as TGTGCCAGCAGCTCATTCCGGGACAGGGGGCGCCAATCTACAACGGAGACCCAGTACTTC.

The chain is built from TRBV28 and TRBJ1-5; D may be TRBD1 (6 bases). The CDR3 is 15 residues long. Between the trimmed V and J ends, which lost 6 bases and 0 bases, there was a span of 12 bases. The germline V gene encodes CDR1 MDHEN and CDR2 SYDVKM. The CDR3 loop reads CASRGQFNSNQPQHF. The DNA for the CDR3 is TGTGCCAGCAGAGGACAGTTTAATAGCAATCAGCCCCAGCATTTT.

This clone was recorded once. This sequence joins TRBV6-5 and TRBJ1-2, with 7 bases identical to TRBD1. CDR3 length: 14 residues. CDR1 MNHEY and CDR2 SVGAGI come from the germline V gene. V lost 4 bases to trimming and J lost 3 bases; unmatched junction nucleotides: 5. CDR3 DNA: TGTGCCAGCAGTTCCCTCGACAGGGACTATGGCTACACCTTC. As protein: CASSSLDRDYGYTF.

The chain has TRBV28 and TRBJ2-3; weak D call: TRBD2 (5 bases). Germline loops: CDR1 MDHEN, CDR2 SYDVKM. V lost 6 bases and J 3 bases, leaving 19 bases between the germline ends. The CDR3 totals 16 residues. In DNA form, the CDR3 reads TGTGCCAGCAGCTTCATAGCTCCAACTAGTACAGATACGCAGTATTTT. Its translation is CASSFIAPTSTDTQYF.

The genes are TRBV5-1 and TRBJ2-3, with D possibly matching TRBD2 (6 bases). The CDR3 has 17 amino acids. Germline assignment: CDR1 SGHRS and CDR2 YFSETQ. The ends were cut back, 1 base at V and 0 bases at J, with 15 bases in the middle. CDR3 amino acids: CASSLRLVGGSTDTQYF. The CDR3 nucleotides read TGCGCCAGCAGCTTGAGGCTGGTGGGAGGTAGCACAGATACGCAGTATTTT.

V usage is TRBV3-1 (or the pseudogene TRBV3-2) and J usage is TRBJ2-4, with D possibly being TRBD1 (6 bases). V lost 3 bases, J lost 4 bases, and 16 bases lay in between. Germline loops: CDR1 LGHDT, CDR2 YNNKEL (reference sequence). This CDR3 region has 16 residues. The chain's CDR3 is CASSQHSGTPKNIQYF. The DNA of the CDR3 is TGTGCCAGCAGCCAGCATTCCGGGACACCAAAAAACATTCAGTACTTC.

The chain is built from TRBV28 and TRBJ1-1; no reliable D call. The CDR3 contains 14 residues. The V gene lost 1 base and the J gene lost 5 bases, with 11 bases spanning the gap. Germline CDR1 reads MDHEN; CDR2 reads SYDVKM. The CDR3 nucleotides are TGTGCCAGCAGTTTATCGGGATATAGAACTGAAGCTTTCTTT. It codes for CASSLSGYRTEAFF.

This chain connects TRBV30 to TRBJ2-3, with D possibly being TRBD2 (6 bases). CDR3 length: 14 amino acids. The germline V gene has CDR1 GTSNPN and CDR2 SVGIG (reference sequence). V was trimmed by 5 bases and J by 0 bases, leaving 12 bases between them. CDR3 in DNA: TGTGCCTGGGCGGGACTTCTTAGCACAGATACGCAGTATTTT. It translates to CAWAGLLSTDTQYF.

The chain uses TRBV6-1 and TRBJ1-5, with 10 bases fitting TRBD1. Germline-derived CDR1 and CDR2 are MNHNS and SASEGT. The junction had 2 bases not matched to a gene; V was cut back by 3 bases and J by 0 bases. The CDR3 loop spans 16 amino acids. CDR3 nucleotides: TGTGCCAGCAGTGAGGGACAGGGGTATAGCAATCAGCCCCAGCATTTT. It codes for CASSEGQGYSNQPQHF.

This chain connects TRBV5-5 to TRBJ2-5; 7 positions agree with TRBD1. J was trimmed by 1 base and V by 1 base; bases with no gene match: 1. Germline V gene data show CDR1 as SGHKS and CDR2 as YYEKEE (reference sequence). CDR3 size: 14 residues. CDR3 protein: CASSLNRGQETQYF. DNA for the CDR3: TGTGCCAGCAGCTTGAACAGGGGCCAAGAGACCCAGTACTTC.

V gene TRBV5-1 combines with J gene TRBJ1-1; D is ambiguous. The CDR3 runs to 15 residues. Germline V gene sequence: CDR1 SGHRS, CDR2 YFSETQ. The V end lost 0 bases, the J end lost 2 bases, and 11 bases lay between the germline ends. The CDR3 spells CASSLETVSNTEAFF. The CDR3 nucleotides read TGCGCCAGCAGCTTGGAAACAGTTTCCAACACTGAAGCTTTCTTT. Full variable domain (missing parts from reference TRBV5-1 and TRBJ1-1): KAGVTQTPRYLIKTRGQQVTLSCSPISGHRSVSWYQQTPGQGLQFLFEYFSETQRNKGNFPGRFSGRQFSNSRSEMNVSTLELGDSALYLCASSLETVSNTEAFFGQGTRLTVV.

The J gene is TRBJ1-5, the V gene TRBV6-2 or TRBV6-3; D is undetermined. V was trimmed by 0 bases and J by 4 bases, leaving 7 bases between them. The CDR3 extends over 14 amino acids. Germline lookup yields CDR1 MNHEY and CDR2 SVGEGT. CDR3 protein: CASSYSAGNQPQHF. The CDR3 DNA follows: TGTGCCAGCAGTTACTCGGCGGGTAATCAGCCCCAGCATTTT.

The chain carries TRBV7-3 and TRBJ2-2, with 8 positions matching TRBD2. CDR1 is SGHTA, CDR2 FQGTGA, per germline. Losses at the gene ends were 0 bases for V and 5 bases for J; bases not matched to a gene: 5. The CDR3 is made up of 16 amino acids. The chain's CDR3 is CASSLTSGIGTGELFF. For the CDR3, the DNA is TGTGCCAGCAGCTTAACTAGCGGGATCGGGACCGGGGAGCTGTTTTTT.